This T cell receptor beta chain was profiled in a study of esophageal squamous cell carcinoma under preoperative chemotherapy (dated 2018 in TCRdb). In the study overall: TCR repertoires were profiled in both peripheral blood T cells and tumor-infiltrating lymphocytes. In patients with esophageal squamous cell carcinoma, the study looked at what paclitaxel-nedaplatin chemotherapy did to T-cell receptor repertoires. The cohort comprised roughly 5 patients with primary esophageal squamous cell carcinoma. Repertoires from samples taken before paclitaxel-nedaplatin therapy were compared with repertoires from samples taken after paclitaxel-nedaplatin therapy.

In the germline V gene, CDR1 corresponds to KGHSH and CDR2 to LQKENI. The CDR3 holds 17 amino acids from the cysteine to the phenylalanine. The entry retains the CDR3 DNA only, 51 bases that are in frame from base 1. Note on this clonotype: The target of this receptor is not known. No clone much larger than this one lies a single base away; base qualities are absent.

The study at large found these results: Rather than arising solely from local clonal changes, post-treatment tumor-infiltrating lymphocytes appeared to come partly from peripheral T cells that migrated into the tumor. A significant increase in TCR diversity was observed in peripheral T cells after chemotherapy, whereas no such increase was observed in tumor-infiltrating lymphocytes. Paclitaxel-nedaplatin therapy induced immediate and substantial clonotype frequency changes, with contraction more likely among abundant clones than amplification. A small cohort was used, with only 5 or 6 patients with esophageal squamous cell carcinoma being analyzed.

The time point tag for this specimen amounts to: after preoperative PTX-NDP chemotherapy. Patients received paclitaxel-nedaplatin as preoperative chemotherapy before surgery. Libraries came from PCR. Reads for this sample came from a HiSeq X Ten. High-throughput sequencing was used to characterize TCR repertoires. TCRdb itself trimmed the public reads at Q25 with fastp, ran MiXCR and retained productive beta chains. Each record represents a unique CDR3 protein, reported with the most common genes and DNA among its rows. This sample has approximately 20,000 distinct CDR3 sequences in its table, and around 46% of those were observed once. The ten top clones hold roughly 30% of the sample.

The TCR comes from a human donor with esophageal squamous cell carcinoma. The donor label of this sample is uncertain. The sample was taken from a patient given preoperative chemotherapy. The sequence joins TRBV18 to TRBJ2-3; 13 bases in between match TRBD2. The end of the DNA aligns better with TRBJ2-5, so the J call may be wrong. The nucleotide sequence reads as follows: TGTGCCAGCTCACCACGCTGGACTAGCGGGAGAGGGGAGACCCAGTACTTC. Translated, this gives CASSPRWTSGRGETQYF.